A selection of T cell receptor beta chains follows, all from one sample in a study of blood T cell repertoires in COVID-19. The repertoire was sequenced with immunoSEQ multiplex PCR; TCRdb's copy has only in-frame clones and lacks some. The top ten hold roughly 30% of the sample, which has 120,000 to 150,000 clones, about 87% seen once. The sequencing input was peripheral blood. Source of these receptors: a human donor in a cohort sampled during active COVID-19. Each CDR3 is given with its conserved first and last residue. A D gene is named only where the DNA matches it firmly. Some rows have no size entry. The others give once, few or many, or a class for an expanded clone.

clone_size	j_call	d_call	v_call	cdr3_aa	cdr3_nt
NA	TRBJ2-5	NA	TRBV28	CASSLTGGSETQYF	TGTGCCAGCAGTTTGACGGGGGGCAGCGAGACCCAGTACTTC
NA	TRBJ2-3	NA	TRBV7-6	CASSSWRGPSTDTQYF	TGTGCCAGCAGCAGTTGGCGGGGGCCTAGCACAGATACGCAGTATTTT
NA	TRBJ2-3	NA	TRBV4-1	CASSQGWLGVSTDTQYF	TGCGCCAGCAGCCAAGGGTGGCTAGGCGTTAGCACAGATACGCAGTATTTT
NA	TRBJ1-2	TRBD1	TRBV7-9	CASSQTRTGGGGYTF	TGTGCCAGCAGCCAGACCCGGACAGGGGGCGGTGGCTACACCTTC
NA	TRBJ2-7	TRBD2	TRBV4-2	CASSQDTGGGYEQYF	TGTGCCAGCAGCCAAGATACGGGAGGAGGCTACGAGCAGTACTTC
NA	TRBJ1-3	TRBD1	TRBV11-2	CASSLGDSAGNTIYF	TGTGCCAGCAGCCTTGGGGACAGCGCTGGAAACACCATATATTTT
NA	TRBJ2-7	NA	TRBV6-6	CASSKRVGAQAYEQYF	TGTGCCAGCAGTAAAAGGGTGGGGGCACAAGCCTACGAGCAGTACTTC
NA	TRBJ2-7	NA	TRBV7-8	CASSVTVYEQYF	TGTGCCAGCAGCGTCACAGTTTACGAGCAGTACTTC
NA	TRBJ1-2	NA	TRBV7-9	CASSLAVGTLGRHGYTF	TGTGCCAGCAGCTTAGCGGTCGGGACTCTTGGTCGACATGGCTACACCTTC
NA	TRBJ1-1	NA	TRBV6-2/TRBV6-3	CASSSVNTEAFF	TGTGCCAGCAGTTCGGTGAACACTGAAGCTTTCTTT
NA	TRBJ2-1	TRBD1	TRBV7-8	CASSFPRRQGMRSYNEQFF	TGTGCCAGCAGCTTCCCCCGCCGACAGGGGATGAGGTCCTACAATGAGCAGTTCTTC
once	TRBJ1-5	NA	TRBV4-2	CASSRRNGQPQHF	TGTGCCAGCAGCCGAAGGAACGGGCAGCCCCAGCATTTT
NA	TRBJ2-7	TRBD2	TRBV5-5	CASSLGGSGGISYEQYF	TGTGCCAGCAGCCTCGGAGGAAGCGGGGGGATCTCCTACGAGCAGTACTTC
NA	TRBJ2-7	TRBD1	TRBV5-1	CASSEGQGLSYEQYF	TGCGCCAGCAGCGAGGGACAGGGGCTTTCCTACGAGCAGTACTTC
NA	TRBJ1-4	NA	TRBV7-2	CASSSDSSNEKLFF	TGTGCCAGCAGCTCAGACTCGAGCAATGAAAAACTGTTTTTT
NA	TRBJ2-4	NA	TRBV4-1	CASSQEGKGVIQYF	TGCGCCAGCAGCCAAGAAGGGAAAGGGGTGATTCAGTACTTC
NA	TRBJ2-3	TRBD2	TRBV25-1	CATGTSGDTDTQYF	TGTGCCACGGGGACTAGCGGGGATACAGATACGCAGTATTTT
NA	TRBJ1-2	NA	TRBV30	CAWSDRSRYGYTF	TGTGCCTGGAGTGACCGGAGCCGCTATGGCTACACCTTC
NA	TRBJ2-3	NA	TRBV3-1/TRBV3-2	CASSLRGGGTDTQYF	TGTGCCAGCAGCCTCCGTGGGGGAGGAACAGATACGCAGTATTTT
NA	TRBJ1-4	NA	TRBV19	CASSMLQGEKLFF	TGTGCCAGTAGTATGCTTCAGGGTGAAAAACTGTTTTTT
NA	TRBJ1-2	TRBD1	TRBV29-1	CSVGQGNYGYTF	TGCAGCGTTGGACAGGGGAACTATGGCTACACCTTC
few	TRBJ1-1	NA	TRBV7-8	CASSLGRGRYEAFF	TGTGCCAGCAGCTTAGGCAGGGGCCGATATGAAGCTTTCTTT
NA	TRBJ1-1	TRBD1	TRBV4-1	CASSQDRRATGGTEAFF	TGCGCCAGCAGCCAAGATCGCCGCGCGACAGGGGGCACTGAAGCTTTCTTT
NA	TRBJ2-7	TRBD2	TRBV5-6	CASSFGGVTYEQYF	TGTGCCAGCAGCTTCGGGGGGGTAACCTACGAGCAGTACTTC
NA	TRBJ2-5	TRBD2	TRBV27	CASSGDYPYQETQYF	TGTGCCAGCAGTGGGGACTACCCGTACCAAGAGACCCAGTACTTC
few	TRBJ1-2	TRBD1	TRBV5-1	CASSPRDRDVYGYTF	TGCGCCAGCAGCCCCAGGGACAGGGACGTGTATGGCTACACCTTC
once	TRBJ1-2	NA	TRBV19	CASSISQNPLYGYTF	TGTGCCAGTAGTATTTCACAGAATCCGCTCTATGGCTACACCTTC
NA	TRBJ2-7	TRBD2	TRBV7-9	CASEFLERGPLAYEQYF	TGTGCCAGCGAATTCTTAGAGCGGGGCCCGCTCGCCTACGAGCAGTACTTC
NA	TRBJ1-2	TRBD1	TRBV6-5	CASSLRQGSYGYTF	TGTGCCAGCAGTTTACGACAGGGGTCCTATGGCTACACCTTC